The T cell receptor beta chain under discussion was sequenced for a study of blood T cell repertoires in COVID-19. Study-wide background: T cells, B-cell-depleted T cells, or PBMCs provided the cDNA or gDNA that served as material.

Participant age was roughly 18 to 89 years, and participants resided in fewer than 25 US areas. Clinical history reported by participants formed the basis on which cohorts were assigned. Either two negative PCRs, clearance, or symptom resolution qualified Cohort 3 donors as recovered. The assay was immunoSEQ multiplex PCR, and TCRdb's table has in-frame clones only and misses some. The table has some 490,000 clones, roughly nine tenths seen once; the top ten hold roughly 8%. The V gene lost 2 bases and the J gene lost 2 bases, with 18 bases spanning the gap. This CDR3 region has 17 residues. The germline CDR1 and CDR2 sequences are SNHLY and FYNNEI.

J is TRBJ2-5 and V is TRBV2; D call uncertain. Sequences were obtained from PBMCs or T cells enriched from blood (not recorded which). The sequence came from a woman in her sixties or seventies who had recovered from COVID-19. The CDR3 loop reads CASSETPPGRGQETQYF. The CDR3 region has the DNA TGTGCCAGCAGTGAAACCCCCCCCGGCAGAGGACAAGAGACCCAGTACTTC.